This T cell receptor beta chain was captured by sequencing in a study of shared clonotypes between healthy human individuals. In regard to this clone: Its specificity is not known.

Notes on the study in general: Naive CD4 clonotypes overlapped across several donors at roughly 5%.

V gave up 8 bases and J gave up 5 bases; unmatched junction bases: 11. Germline CDR1 and CDR2: MNHEY and SMNVEV (reference sequence). This CDR3 region has 14 residues. Clones were read by immunoSEQ multiplex PCR, and TCRdb kept only the in-frame ones, dropping some. The sample contains around 600,000 clones, 95% to 98% of which appear only once. Every donor was a Caucasian adult from Nashville, Tennessee. Input material: naive CD4+ T cells sorted from blood. Sample subset: CD45RA+ positively selected. This TCR was sampled from a woman aged 30 to 39 in good health. The rearrangement joins TRBV27 to TRBJ2-7, with 8 bases matching TRBD2. For the CDR3, the DNA is TGTGCCAGCTCCCCCAGCGGGAGAATCCACGAGCAGTACTTC. It codes for CASSPSGRIHEQYF.